What follows are 19 T cell receptor beta chains derived from one specimen sequenced in a study of cytomegalovirus exposure and HLA in healthy donors. Amplification used 60 Vbeta primers and 13 Jbeta primers. The protocol was immunoSEQ multiplex PCR, while the TCRdb copy is restricted to in-frame clones and leaves out a portion. Of approximately 110,000 clones detected, 74% appear once; the ten largest clones hold roughly 2.6%. Sample: PBMCs. The source is a man between 45 and 60 years old in good health and CMV-seropositive.

This chain's CDR3 is CASSLGQAGEQYF. Here the CDR3 DNA reads TGCGCCAGCAGCTTGGGACAGGCAGGGGAGCAGTACTTC. The chain links TRBV5-1 to TRBJ2-7; possible D gene TRBD1, 6 bases. CDR1 is SGHRS and CDR2 is YFSETQ in the germline V gene. The V end was cut by 0 bases, the J end by 7 bases, with 11 bases between. The CDR3 covers 13 residues.

This sequence joins TRBV2 and TRBJ2-5; TRBD1 agrees at 9 bases. The assigned J gene may be wrong: the sequence end matches TRBJ2-7 better. CDR1 and CDR2 from the germline V gene are SNHLY and FYNNEI. The CDR3 spans 14 residues. CDR3 sequence reads: CASRDGTGTHEQYF. The CDR3 DNA is TGTGCCAGCAGGGACGGGACAGGGACCCACGAGCAGTACTTC.

The rearrangement uses TRBV4-2 and TRBJ2-7, with 9 bases that match TRBD2. The CDR3 consists of 14 residues. The germline CDR1 and CDR2 sequences are LGHNA and YNFKEQ. J lost 7 bases, V lost 10 bases, and 14 bases had no gene match. CDR3 DNA sequence: TGTGCCACCGAACGTCTAGCGGGGAGTGGAGAGCAGTACTTC. It yields the protein CATERLAGSGEQYF.

The CDR3 region is CASGPTGATWNTIYF. The CDR3 bases are TGTGCCAGCGGACCCACAGGGGCCACTTGGAACACCATATATTTT. The V and J genes are TRBV6-1 and TRBJ1-3, with TRBD1 matching over 7 bases. Germline lookup yields CDR1 MNHNS and CDR2 SASEGT. The CDR3 is 15 residues long. V trimming: 8 bases; J trimming: 7 bases; junction bases outside the gene matches: 14.

The chain joins TRBV6-5 to TRBJ1-2; D unclear. The ends were cut back, 1 base at V and 4 bases at J, with 16 bases in the middle. The CDR3 loop spans 16 amino acids. Germline V gene lookup returns CDR1 MNHEY and CDR2 SVGAGI. The chain's CDR3 is CASSYFSRGSSYGYTF. The DNA of the CDR3 is TGTGCCAGCAGTTACTTTTCGCGGGGTTCCTCCTATGGCTACACCTTC.

This clone appeared a single time. The chain employs TRBV7-8 and TRBJ1-2, with 7 bases matching TRBD1. The junction had 7 bases not matched to a gene; V was cut back by 4 bases and J by 8 bases. CDR1 and CDR2 from the germline V gene are SGHVS and FQNEAQ. The CDR3 contains 13 residues. In DNA, the CDR3 is TGTGCCAGCAGCTCGGGACAGATAGTCGGCTACACCTTC. Encoded protein: CASSSGQIVGYTF.

In the case of this clone: Other DNA sequences from this sample encode an identical CDR3 as well. This chain connects TRBV19 to TRBJ1-3, with 7 bases aligning to TRBD1. CDR3 length equals 13 residues. J lost 2 bases, V lost 10 bases, and 5 bases had no gene match. Germline assignment: CDR1 LNHDA and CDR2 SQIVND (reference sequence). This CDR3 is CATSTGTGNTIYF. The DNA of the CDR3 is TGTGCCACCTCGACAGGGACTGGAAACACCATATATTTT.

The rearrangement uses TRBV19 and TRBJ1-6, with TRBD1 identical over 10 bases. V lost 5 bases and J lost 7; bases outside the gene matches: 8. The CDR3 totals 16 residues. Per the germline V gene, CDR1 is LNHDA and CDR2 is SQIVND (reference sequence). CDR3 region: CASSPRTGQGNSPLHF. CDR3 bases: TGTGCCAGTAGTCCACGTACGGGACAGGGGAATTCACCCCTCCACTTT.

J is TRBJ2-2 and V is TRBV27; D is perhaps TRBD1 (5 bases). This CDR3 region has 14 residues. The V end was cut by 2 bases, the J end by 8 bases, with 12 bases between. Looked up from germline, CDR1 is MNHEY and CDR2 is SMNVEV (reference sequence). As DNA, the CDR3 is TGTGCCAGCAGTTTACAGGTCAACAGGGGGGAGCTGTTTTTT. The encoded protein is CASSLQVNRGELFF.

The chain is built from TRBV7-8 and TRBJ1-4, with 7 bases that match TRBD1. The CDR3 contains 15 residues. Germline V gene data show CDR1 as SGHVS and CDR2 as FQNEAQ. With 1 base clipped from V and 8 bases from J, the junction kept 7 bases outside the gene matches. CDR3 sequence reads: CASSLGEGAGEKLFF. As DNA, the CDR3 is TGTGCCAGCAGCTTAGGCGAGGGGGCAGGAGAAAAACTGTTTTTT.

The V gene is TRBV25-1, the J gene TRBJ2-1; 10 bases are a match to TRBD2. The germline V gene has CDR1 MGHDK and CDR2 SYGVNS. The CDR3 is made up of 16 amino acids. The ends lost 6 bases at V and 7 bases at J; junction bases unmatched: 12. The DNA for the CDR3 is TGTGCCAGCAGCATTCTAGCGGGAGACATGAGAAATGAGCAGTTCTTC. Translated: CASSILAGDMRNEQFF.

J is TRBJ1-1 and V is TRBV5-1; D unresolved. Germline CDR1 SGHRS, CDR2 YFSETQ. The CDR3 consists of 13 residues. The ends were cut back, 3 bases at V and 6 bases at J, with 12 bases in the middle. Here the CDR3 reads CASSYPGIPEAFF. For the CDR3, the DNA is TGCGCCAGCAGCTACCCCGGGATTCCTGAAGCTTTCTTT.

The rearrangement joins TRBV5-1 to TRBJ2-4; 11 nucleotides align to TRBD2. From germline, CDR1 is SGHRS and CDR2 YFSETQ. The CDR3 loop spans 15 amino acids. Trimming took 3 bases from V and 8 from J; bases not matched to a gene: 7. The CDR3 region has the DNA TGCGCCAGCAGCTCGGGACTAGCGGAGTTGGACATTCAGTACTTC. As protein: CASSSGLAELDIQYF.

This clone showed up just a few times. The chain is built from TRBV7-8 and TRBJ2-7; 7 bases are shared with TRBD2. The trim removed 5 bases at V and 2 bases at J, leaving 9 bases unmatched. This CDR3 is built from 15 residues. Germline values: CDR1 SGHVS, CDR2 FQNEAQ. In nucleotides, the CDR3 is TGTGCCAGCAGCCCTCTGCCGGGGGGTACCTACGAGCAGTACTTC. Protein sequence: CASSPLPGGTYEQYF.

The J gene is TRBJ2-1, the V gene TRBV7-3, with D unresolved. Between the trimmed V and J ends, which lost 4 bases and 1 base, there was a span of 11 bases. The length of the CDR3 is 15 residues. Germline CDR1 is SGHTA and CDR2 is FQGTGA. The CDR3 here is CASSSAPGSYNEQFF. In DNA, the CDR3 is TGTGCCAGCAGCTCCGCGCCCGGTTCCTACAATGAGCAGTTCTTC.

The chain combines TRBV7-9 with TRBJ1-4, with TRBD1 identical over 10 bases. CDR1 and CDR2 from the germline V gene are SEHNR and FQNEAQ (reference sequence). Trimming cost V 0 bases and J 9 bases; bases outside gene matches: 4. The CDR3 spans 15 residues. CDR3 region: CASSLAGTGDKKLFF. CDR3 sequence (DNA): TGTGCCAGCAGCTTAGCCGGGACAGGGGATAAAAAACTGTTTTTT.

As for this clone: The conserved phenylalanine or tryptophan normally closing the CDR3 is absent here, so this likely arose from a read error. This chain links TRBV27 with TRBJ2-7; 11 bases are shared with TRBD2. The germline V gene encodes CDR1 MNHEY and CDR2 SMNVEV (reference sequence). V lost 5 bases and J lost 2; bases outside the gene matches: 8. CDR3 length: 16 amino acids. The CDR3 spells CASSLRTSGFTYEQYL. In nucleotides, the CDR3 is TGTGCCAGCAGTCTTAGGACTAGCGGGTTTACCTACGAGCAGTACCTC.

This clone was picked up one time. The rearrangement uses TRBV6-5 and TRBJ2-7; TRBD1 aligns across 9 bases. Germline-derived CDR1 and CDR2 are MNHEY and SVGAGI. This CDR3 has 15 residues. The V gene end was trimmed by 6 bases and the J gene end by 4 bases; junction bases not matched to a gene: 10. CDR3 in DNA: TGTGCCAGCAGAAGGGACAGGGAATTTGTGTACGAGCAGTACTTC. This gives the protein CASRRDREFVYEQYF.

The chain combines TRBV5-5 with TRBJ2-7, with TRBD2 matching 8 bases. Germline values: CDR1 SGHKS, CDR2 YYEKEE (reference sequence). The CDR3 is made up of 14 amino acids. V lost 6 bases to trimming and J lost 7 bases; unmatched junction nucleotides: 12. CDR3 loop: CASTRSGSHREQYF. CDR3 in DNA: TGTGCCAGCACCCGGAGCGGGAGTCATCGGGAGCAGTACTTC.